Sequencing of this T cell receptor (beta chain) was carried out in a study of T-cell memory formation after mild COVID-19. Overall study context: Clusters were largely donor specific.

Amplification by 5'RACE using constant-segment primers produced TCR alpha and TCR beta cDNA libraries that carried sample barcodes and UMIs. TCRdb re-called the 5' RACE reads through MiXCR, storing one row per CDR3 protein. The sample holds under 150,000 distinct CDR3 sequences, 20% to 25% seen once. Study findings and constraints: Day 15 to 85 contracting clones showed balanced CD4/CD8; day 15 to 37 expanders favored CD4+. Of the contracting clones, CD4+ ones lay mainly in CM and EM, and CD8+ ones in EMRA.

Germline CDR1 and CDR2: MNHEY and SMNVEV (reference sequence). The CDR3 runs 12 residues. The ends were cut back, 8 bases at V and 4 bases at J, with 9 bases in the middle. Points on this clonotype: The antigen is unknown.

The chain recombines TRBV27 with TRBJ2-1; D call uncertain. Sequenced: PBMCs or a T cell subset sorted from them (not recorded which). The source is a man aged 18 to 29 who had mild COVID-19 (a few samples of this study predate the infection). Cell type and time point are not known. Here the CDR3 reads CASQHGYNEQFF. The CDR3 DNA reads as TGTGCCAGCCAGCACGGATACAATGAGCAGTTCTTC.